This is a list of T cell receptor beta chains from one sample in a study of T cell repertoires in ileal Crohn's disease. Method: immunoSEQ multiplex PCR; TCRdb's copy keeps in-frame clones and lacks some. The sample lists some 10,000 clones, approximately 82% occurring once. Input material: ileal tissue. These TCRs come from an adult with Crohn's disease. The CDR3 runs from the conserved cysteine through the conserved F or W. The order of the fields is V gene, J gene, CDR3 protein.

V: TRBV29-1; J: TRBJ2-5; CDR3: CSVEDRGRGGLMETQYF
V: TRBV6-1; J: TRBJ2-6; CDR3: CASSERQGYGANVLTF
V: TRBV6-5; J: TRBJ1-2; CDR3: CASTRTGSYGYTF
V: TRBV28; J: TRBJ1-2; CDR3: CAVTRGINYGYTF
V: TRBV15; J: TRBJ2-1; CDR3: CATSRSPSGGDEQFF
V: TRBV18; J: TRBJ1-1; CDR3: CASSPQLQGARTEAFF
V: TRBV5-4; J: TRBJ1-2; CDR3: CASREGQGVNYGYTF
V: TRBV4-1; J: TRBJ2-1; CDR3: CASRGLAGGNYNEQFF
V: TRBV4-2; J: TRBJ2-1; CDR3: CASSQDGLGLTVYNEQFF
V: TRBV29-1; J: TRBJ2-6; CDR3: CSGCESGANVLTF
V: TRBV28; J: TRBJ1-2; CDR3: CASRPPTGHDYGYTF
V: TRBV7-9; J: TRBJ2-7; CDR3: CASSPTGTLDEQYF
V: TRBV5-1; J: TRBJ2-3; CDR3: CASSLELAGGITDTQYF
V: TRBV11-2; J: TRBJ1-6; CDR3: CASRGIGGLNSPLHF
V: TRBV6-1; J: TRBJ2-5; CDR3: CASSGEGGAKTQYF
V: TRBV5-6; J: TRBJ2-1; CDR3: CASSPTSGGLSREQFF
V: TRBV6-6; J: TRBJ2-1; CDR3: CASSAGLYNEQFF
V: TRBV5-1; J: TRBJ1-2; CDR3: CASSSGGTGTHGYTF
V: TRBV11-1; J: TRBJ1-2; CDR3: CASSLVTGYGYTF
V: TRBV5-1; J: TRBJ2-5; CDR3: CASSPSQETQYF
V: TRBV6-5; J: TRBJ2-5; CDR3: CASSYSGTGQETQYF